This T cell receptor (beta chain) was profiled in a study of blood T cell repertoires in COVID-19. In the study overall: The samples span acute and convalescent COVID-19 from the United States, Italy and Spain.

The trim removed 5 bases at V and 1 base at J, leaving 4 bases unmatched. Looked up from germline, CDR1 is SGHTS and CDR2 is YDEGEE. This CDR3 has 14 amino acids. Source study methods: Researchers report that nucleated cell counts were estimated from reference gene primer amplification. The table came from immunoSEQ multiplex PCR; TCRdb's copy has only in-frame clones and leaves some out. That table is the source of V, J and clone size, and D and trimming were worked out from the DNA. In the table there are about 38,000 clones, approximately 96% of which are singletons. The sequenced material came from peripheral blood. The V and J genes are TRBV5-8 and TRBJ2-3, with 7 bases lining up with TRBD1. The source is a human donor with active COVID-19. The donor label of this sample is uncertain. The CDR3 is CASRRTGGTDTQYF. The CDR3 DNA reads as TGTGCCAGCAGGCGTACAGGGGGCACAGATACGCAGTATTTT.